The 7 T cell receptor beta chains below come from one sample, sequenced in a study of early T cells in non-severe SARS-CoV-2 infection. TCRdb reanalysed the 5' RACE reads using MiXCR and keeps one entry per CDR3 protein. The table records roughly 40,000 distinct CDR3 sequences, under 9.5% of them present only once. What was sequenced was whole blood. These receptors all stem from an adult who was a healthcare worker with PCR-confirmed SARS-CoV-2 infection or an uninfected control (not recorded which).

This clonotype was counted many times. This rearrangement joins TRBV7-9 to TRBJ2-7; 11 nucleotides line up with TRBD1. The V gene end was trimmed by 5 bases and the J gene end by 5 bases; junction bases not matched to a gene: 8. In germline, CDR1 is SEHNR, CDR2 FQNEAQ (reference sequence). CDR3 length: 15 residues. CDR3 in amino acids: CASSLGQGAKNEQYF. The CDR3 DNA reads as TGTGCCAGCAGCCTTGGACAGGGGGCAAAGAACGAGCAGTACTTC.

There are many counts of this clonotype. The CDR3 reads CASSDATAVNEKLFF. CDR3 bases: TGTGCCAGCAGTGACGCGACAGCCGTAAATGAAAAACTGTTTTTT. The rearrangement uses TRBV2 and TRBJ1-4; TRBD1 might be the D (5 bases). Germline CDR1 is SNHLY and CDR2 is FYNNEI. This CDR3 has 15 amino acids. Trimming pared 3 bases from V and 5 bases from J, leaving 13 bases between.

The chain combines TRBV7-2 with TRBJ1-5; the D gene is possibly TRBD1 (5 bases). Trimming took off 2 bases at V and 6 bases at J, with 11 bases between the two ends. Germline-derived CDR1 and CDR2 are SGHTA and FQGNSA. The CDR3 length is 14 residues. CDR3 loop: CASSLPGTGQPQHF. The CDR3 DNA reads TGTGCCAGCAGCTTACCAGGGACGGGTCAGCCCCAGCATTTT.

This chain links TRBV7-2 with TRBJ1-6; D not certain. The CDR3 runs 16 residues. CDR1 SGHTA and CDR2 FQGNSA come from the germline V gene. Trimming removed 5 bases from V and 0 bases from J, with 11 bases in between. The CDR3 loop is CASSVKGISYNSPLHF. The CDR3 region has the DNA TGTGCCAGCAGCGTAAAGGGAATCTCCTATAATTCACCCCTCCACTTT.

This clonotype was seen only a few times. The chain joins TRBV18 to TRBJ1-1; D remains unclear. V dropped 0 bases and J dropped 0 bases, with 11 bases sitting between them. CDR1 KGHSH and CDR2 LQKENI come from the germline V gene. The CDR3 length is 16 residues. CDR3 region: CASSPPSGGLNTEAFF. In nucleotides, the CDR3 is TGTGCCAGCTCACCACCATCGGGAGGGCTGAACACTGAAGCTTTCTTT. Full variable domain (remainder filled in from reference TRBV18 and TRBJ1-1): NAGVMQNPRHLVRRRGQEARLRCSPMKGHSHVYWYRQLPEEGLKFMVYLQKENIIDESGMPKERFSAEFPKEGPSILRIQQVVRGDSAAYFCASSPPSGGLNTEAFFGQGTRLTVV.

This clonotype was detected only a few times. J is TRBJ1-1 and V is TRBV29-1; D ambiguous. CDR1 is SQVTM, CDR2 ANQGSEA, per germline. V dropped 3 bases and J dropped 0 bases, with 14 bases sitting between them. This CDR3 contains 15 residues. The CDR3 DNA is TGCAGCGTTGACTTCGCAGGCCTCATGAACACTGAAGCTTTCTTT. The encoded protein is CSVDFAGLMNTEAFF.

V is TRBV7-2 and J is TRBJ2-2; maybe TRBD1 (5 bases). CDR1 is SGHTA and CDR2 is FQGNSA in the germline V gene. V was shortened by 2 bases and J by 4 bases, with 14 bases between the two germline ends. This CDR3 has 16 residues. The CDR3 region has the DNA TGTGCCAGCAGCTTAAGTTATGGACAAGGCACCGGGGAGCTGTTTTTT. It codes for CASSLSYGQGTGELFF.